The clone carrying this T cell receptor beta chain was picked up many times. The antigen is undetermined. MiXCR, run by TCRdb on the 5' RACE reads, gives a single entry per CDR3 protein. The repertoire includes tens of thousands of distinct CDR3 sequences, less than 6.5% of them detected once, and approximately 30% sits in the top ten. The sample comes from a study of early T cells in non-severe SARS-CoV-2 infection. Study conclusions and caveats: Missing private and CD4 specificities, VDJdb matching favored anti-spike CD8 responses.

With 3 bases removed from V and 4 bases from J, the gap between germline ends came to 9 bases. The CDR3 covers 13 residues. Sequencing was done on a sample of whole blood. The chain is built from TRBV12-3 or TRBV12-4 and TRBJ1-1; D might be TRBD1 (6 bases). The TCR sequence derives from an adult who was a healthcare worker with PCR-confirmed SARS-CoV-2 infection or an uninfected control (not recorded which). CDR3 bases: TGTGCCAGCAGTTTGGGAGGGGGCACTGAAGCTTTCTTT. Translation: CASSLGGGTEAFF.